This entry lists 31 T cell receptor beta chains sequenced from one sample in a study of blood T cell repertoires in COVID-19 (dated by TCRdb to the early 2020s). Libraries were constructed by the immunoSEQ multiplex PCR assay. TCRdb took over this immuneACCESS table, retaining in-frame rearrangements with V and J assigned. Such tables are incomplete; in checked studies, under half of the missing clones stem from an unresolved V gene, and the remainder is unexplained. For this sample there are around 100,000 clones; 70% to 85% appear just once. The biggest ten clones account for less than 25% of the sample. The sequencing sample was made of peripheral blood. The receptor source for this set is a man aged 70 or older with active or convalescent COVID-19.

The genes are TRBV4-2 and TRBJ1-5; D is perhaps TRBD1 (6 bases). Germline-derived CDR1 and CDR2 are LGHNA and YNFKEQ. The ends were cut back, 0 bases at V and 4 bases at J, with 13 bases in the middle. CDR3 length: 16 residues. CDR3 coding DNA: TGTGCCAGCAGCCAAGATCTCGTTCAGGGGAATCAGCCCCAGCATTTT. It is translated as CASSQDLVQGNQPQHF.

The chain is built from TRBV6-5 and TRBJ2-7; 7 nucleotides line up with TRBD1. Looked up from germline, CDR1 is MNHEY and CDR2 is SVGAGI. The CDR3 spans 13 residues. V shed 5 bases and J 2 bases; nucleotides not matched to a gene: 3. CDR3 amino acids: CASSSDRAYEQYF. The CDR3 coding sequence is TGTGCCAGCAGTAGTGACAGGGCCTACGAGCAGTACTTC.

The chain is built from TRBV10-3 and TRBJ1-3, with no clear D. This CDR3 region has 15 residues. The germline V and J ends were trimmed by 8 bases and 0 bases, with 14 bases remaining between them. Germline values: CDR1 ENHRY, CDR2 SYGVKD. This chain's CDR3 is CAIGNQRGSGNTIYF. As DNA, the CDR3 is TGTGCCATCGGGAATCAACGGGGCTCTGGAAACACCATATATTTT.

This rearrangement joins TRBV11-2 to TRBJ2-7, with TRBD1 identical over 12 bases. Germline trimming cut 2 bases from V and 0 bases from J; bases unmatched to any gene: 11. Germline V gene data show CDR1 as SGHAT and CDR2 as FQNNGV. The CDR3 covers 19 residues. CDR3: CASSLQLGTGGSSSYEQYF. The CDR3 DNA reads as TGTGCCAGCAGCTTACAACTAGGGACAGGGGGCTCCAGCTCCTACGAGCAGTACTTC.

The chain uses TRBV29-1 and TRBJ2-5; 7 nucleotides align to TRBD2. The V and J ends lost 6 bases and 3 bases, in that order; junction bases with no gene match: 13. Germline V gene lookup returns CDR1 SQVTM and CDR2 ANQGSEA. This CDR3 has 15 residues. This CDR3 is CSVRRSAGLEETQYF. DNA of the CDR3: TGCAGCGTCCGAAGAAGCGCCGGACTAGAAGAGACCCAGTACTTC.

This sequence joins TRBV3-1 (or the pseudogene TRBV3-2) and TRBJ1-6, with D unresolved. Germline values: CDR1 LGHDT, CDR2 YNNKEL (reference sequence). CDR3 size: 15 residues. V gave up 2 bases and J gave up 3 bases, with 8 bases separating them. CDR3 region: CASSQLVSYNSPLHF. CDR3 DNA: TGTGCCAGCAGCCAATTGGTCAGCTATAATTCACCCCTCCACTTT.

The rearrangement uses TRBV24-1 and TRBJ2-1; 7 bases line up with TRBD2. The junction had 9 bases not matched to a gene; V was cut back by 0 bases and J by 8 bases. The CDR3 spans 16 residues. The germline CDR1 and CDR2 sequences are KGHDR and SFDVKD. This CDR3 is CATSDLLADTLDEQFF. CDR3 DNA: TGTGCCACCAGTGATTTGCTAGCGGACACTTTAGATGAGCAGTTCTTC.

This rearrangement joins TRBV2 to TRBJ2-5; no clear D gene. The V and J ends lost 8 bases and 2 bases respectively, with 9 bases between them. The CDR3 runs to 12 residues. From germline, CDR1 is SNHLY and CDR2 FYNNEI. The CDR3 sequence is CASGISQETQYF. As DNA, the CDR3 is TGTGCCAGCGGCATATCACAAGAGACCCAGTACTTC.

The gene calls are TRBV5-6 and TRBJ1-1; D might be TRBD1 (6 bases). The V gene's germline CDR1 is SGHDT and CDR2 YYEEEE. Trimming removed 0 bases from V and 5 bases from J, with 11 bases in between. This CDR3 comprises 14 residues. Written as DNA, the CDR3 is TGTGCCAGCAGCTTGGGACAGGAGAGGACTGAAGCTTTCTTT. Amino acids: CASSLGQERTEAFF.

This clone was detected a few times. The rearrangement uses TRBV6-5 and TRBJ2-7; 12 nucleotides match TRBD2. The CDR3 loop spans 14 amino acids. Trimming at V came to 5 bases and at J to 5 bases, leaving 4 bases not matched to a gene. CDR1 is MNHEY, CDR2 SVGAGI, per germline. CDR3 sequence: CASSRLAGAHEQYF. DNA for the CDR3: TGTGCCAGCAGTCGACTAGCGGGAGCACACGAGCAGTACTTC.

This sequence joins TRBV12-5 and TRBJ2-1, with 9 bases lining up with TRBD2. V lost 1 base, J lost 4 bases, and 14 bases stayed unmatched. The germline CDR1 and CDR2 sequences are LGHNT and FRNRAP. The CDR3 length is 19 residues. The CDR3 DNA reads TGTGCTAGTGGTTTGGGCAGGGAGAGGCGGCGGGGGGGATACAATGAGCAGTTCTTC. Its protein is CASGLGRERRRGGYNEQFF.

This chain links TRBV3-1 (or the pseudogene TRBV3-2) with TRBJ2-7; TRBD2 aligns across 7 bases. The CDR3 covers 14 residues. The germline gives CDR1 LGHDT, CDR2 YNNKEL (reference sequence). After removal of 1 base from V and 2 bases from J, the junction contained 2 bases not matched to a gene. CDR3 protein: CASSQARGAYEQYF. As DNA, the CDR3 is TGTGCCAGCAGCCAAGCCCGGGGGGCCTACGAGCAGTACTTC.

The J gene is TRBJ1-5, the V gene TRBV25-1; D is unresolved. The CDR3 has 10 amino acids. CDR1 MGHDK and CDR2 SYGVNS come from the germline V gene. V dropped 8 bases and J dropped 6 bases, with 5 bases sitting between them. The CDR3 loop reads CASVIQPQHF. CDR3 nucleotides: TGTGCCAGCGTAATTCAGCCCCAGCATTTT.

This clone was picked up a small number of times. The chain carries TRBV14 and TRBJ1-1, with D tentatively TRBD1 (6 bases). The V gene lost 5 bases and the J gene lost 8 bases, with 18 bases spanning the gap. CDR1 SGHDN and CDR2 FVKESK come from the germline V gene. CDR3 size: 14 residues. The CDR3 loop reads CASSSLRGLGEAFF. The CDR3 bases are TGTGCCAGCAGCTCGCTCAGGGGTCTGGGAGAAGCTTTCTTT. Full variable domain (missing parts from reference TRBV14 and TRBJ1-1): EAGVTQFPSHSVIEKGQTVTLRCDPISGHDNLYWYRRVMGKEIKFLLHFVKESKQDESGMPNNRFLAERTGGTYSTLKVQPAELEDSGVYFCASSSLRGLGEAFFGQGTRLTVV.

This clone was detected only a few times. This CDR3 reads CASSLEGRAMGEQYF. The CDR3 bases are TGTGCCAGCAGCTTAGAGGGCAGGGCCATGGGGGAGCAGTACTTC. The genes are TRBV7-9 and TRBJ2-7; D might be TRBD1 (5 bases). Per the germline V gene, CDR1 is SEHNR and CDR2 is FQNEAQ (reference sequence). V dropped 1 base and J dropped 7 bases, with 17 bases sitting between them. The CDR3 totals 15 residues.

V and J are TRBV15 and TRBJ2-1; D might be TRBD1 (6 bases). The CDR3 consists of 15 residues. The germline gives CDR1 LNHNV, CDR2 YYDKDF (reference sequence). Deletions cut 0 bases from V and 2 bases from J, with 8 bases between. DNA for the CDR3: TGTGCCACCAGCAGAGATGGACAGACCTACAATGAGCAGTTCTTC. Its translation: CATSRDGQTYNEQFF.

CDR3 DNA sequence: TGTGCCAGTAGTATTAGCGGTGACTACGAGCAGTACTTC. It encodes CASSISGDYEQYF. The V call is TRBV19, the J call TRBJ2-7, with D tentatively TRBD2 (6 bases). This CDR3 contains 13 residues. CDR1 is LNHDA, CDR2 SQIVND, per germline (reference sequence). V was shortened by 3 bases and J by 3 bases, with 9 bases between the two germline ends.

The rearrangement joins TRBV9 to TRBJ1-1; 10 bases map to TRBD1. Looked up from germline, CDR1 is SGDLS and CDR2 is YYNGEE. V lost 4 bases, J lost 3 bases, and 3 bases stayed unmatched. The CDR3 contains 14 residues. The CDR3 nucleotides read TGTGCCAGCAGCTACGGACAGGGGGACACTGAAGCTTTCTTT. Protein product: CASSYGQGDTEAFF.

This chain links TRBV5-1 with TRBJ1-2; possible D gene TRBD1, 6 bases. The CDR3 is 15 residues long. The V end was cut by 4 bases, the J end by 3 bases, with 16 bases between. Germline V gene data show CDR1 as SGHRS and CDR2 as YFSETQ. The CDR3 DNA reads as TGCGCCAGCAGCGTGAGGGGGGGCGCGTACTATGGCTACACCTTC. Protein: CASSVRGGAYYGYTF. Filled out from reference TRBV5-1 and TRBJ1-2, the complete variable domain reads KAGVTQTPRYLIKTRGQQVTLSCSPISGHRSVSWYQQTPGQGLQFLFEYFSETQRNKGNFPGRFSGRQFSNSRSEMNVSTLELGDSALYLCASSVRGGAYYGYTFGSGTRLTVV.

This chain uses TRBV6-1 with TRBJ1-1, with D possibly being TRBD1 (6 bases). CDR1 is MNHNS, CDR2 SASEGT, per germline. Trimming pared 3 bases from V and 5 bases from J, leaving 16 bases between. This CDR3 comprises 15 residues. Here the CDR3 reads CASSDPTGIGTEAFF. Written as DNA, the CDR3 is TGTGCCAGCAGTGACCCCACAGGGATCGGGACTGAAGCTTTCTTT.

The chain couples TRBV2 to TRBJ1-1, with D perhaps matching TRBD1 (5 bases). The CDR3 is made up of 11 amino acids. Germline V lookup: CDR1 SNHLY, CDR2 FYNNEI. V lost 6 bases and J 5 bases, leaving 7 bases between the germline ends. CDR3 coding DNA: TGTGCCAGCAGAGGGGAAACTGAAGCTTTCTTT. Protein: CASRGETEAFF.

The V and J genes are TRBV19 and TRBJ2-3; 11 bases align to TRBD2. This CDR3 region has 15 residues. Looked up from germline, CDR1 is LNHDA and CDR2 is SQIVND (reference sequence). Trimming at V came to 5 bases and at J to 8 bases, leaving 9 bases not matched to a gene. The CDR3 loop reads CASSSPSGGRVTQYF. The CDR3, as DNA: TGTGCCAGTAGTTCCCCTAGCGGGGGGCGTGTTACGCAGTATTTT.

Only one count was recorded for this clone. J is TRBJ1-1 and V is TRBV2; possible D gene TRBD1, 5 bases. From germline, CDR1 is SNHLY and CDR2 FYNNEI. V was shortened by 6 bases and J by 5 bases, with 16 bases between the two germline ends. The CDR3 consists of 14 residues. The CDR3 DNA sequence: TGTGCCAGCAGATTAACAGGATCCTATACTGAAGCTTTCTTT. Its protein product is CASRLTGSYTEAFF.

The chain couples TRBV14 to TRBJ1-6, with D maybe TRBD1 (6 bases). Looked up from germline, CDR1 is SGHDN and CDR2 is FVKESK. V was trimmed by 1 base and J by 14 bases, leaving 9 bases between them. The CDR3 totals 12 residues. The CDR3 loop is CASSQAGGTLHF. CDR3 DNA: TGTGCCAGCAGCCAAGCGGGGGGCACCCTCCACTTT.

The chain couples TRBV7-3 to TRBJ2-5, with no clear D. Germline assignment: CDR1 SGHTA and CDR2 FQGTGA. CDR3 length equals 13 residues. V dropped 1 base and J dropped 2 bases, with 5 bases sitting between them. The CDR3 reads CASSLSQQETQYF. For the CDR3, the DNA is TGTGCCAGCAGCTTAAGCCAGCAAGAGACCCAGTACTTC. Complete variable domain (other parts from reference TRBV7-3 and TRBJ2-5): GAGVSQTPSNKVTEKGKYVELRCDPISGHTALYWYRQSLGQGPEFLIYFQGTGAADDSGLPNDRFFAVRPEGSVSTLKIQRTERGDSAVYLCASSLSQQETQYFGPGTRLLVL.

This sequence joins TRBV24-1 and TRBJ2-5, with TRBD1 identical over 7 bases. J gave up 4 bases and V 5 bases, and 15 bases lay outside the gene matches. This CDR3 comprises 17 residues. Looked up from germline, CDR1 is KGHDR and CDR2 is SFDVKD. The CDR3 reads CATSGIVRDRGTETQYF. In nucleotides, the CDR3 is TGTGCCACCAGTGGAATCGTCCGGGACAGAGGGACAGAGACCCAGTACTTC.

This clone was observed a few times. The chain employs TRBV3-1 (or the pseudogene TRBV3-2) and TRBJ1-2; the match to TRBD1 covers 7 bases. This CDR3 is 16 amino acids long. V gave up 5 bases and J gave up 4 bases; unmatched junction bases: 13. From germline, CDR1 is LGHDT and CDR2 YNNKEL (reference sequence). CDR3 amino acids: CASSVVDLRGIYGYTF. CDR3 bases: TGTGCCAGCAGCGTAGTTGATCTCAGGGGGATCTATGGCTACACCTTC.

This chain joins TRBV6-5 and TRBJ2-1, with TRBD2 matching over 11 bases. The germline V gene encodes CDR1 MNHEY and CDR2 SVGAGI. The CDR3 covers 15 residues. Germline trimming cut 6 bases from V and 2 bases from J; bases unmatched to any gene: 3. In DNA, the CDR3 is TGTGCCAGCAGCCATAGCGGGAGGGCCTACAATGAGCAGTTCTTC. Protein sequence: CASSHSGRAYNEQFF.

The CDR3 region is CASSLYGASGDEQYF. The CDR3 bases are TGCGCCAGCAGCTTATATGGGGCCTCAGGGGACGAGCAGTACTTC. The chain employs TRBV5-1 and TRBJ2-7, with D tentatively TRBD1 (6 bases). Germline-derived CDR1 and CDR2 are SGHRS and YFSETQ. The CDR3 consists of 15 residues. The V gene lost 2 bases and the J gene lost 5 bases, with 17 bases spanning the gap. The complete variable domain, with remaining parts taken from reference TRBV5-1 and TRBJ2-7, reads KAGVTQTPRYLIKTRGQQVTLSCSPISGHRSVSWYQQTPGQGLQFLFEYFSETQRNKGNFPGRFSGRQFSNSRSEMNVSTLELGDSALYLCASSLYGASGDEQYFGPGTRLTVT.

CDR3 sequence (DNA): TGTGCCAGTAGTATAAACAGGGAAGCTTTCTTT. It yields the protein CASSINREAFF. This chain links TRBV19 with TRBJ1-1, with D perhaps TRBD1 (5 bases). CDR1 LNHDA and CDR2 SQIVND come from the germline V gene (reference sequence). V dropped 2 bases and J dropped 8 bases, with 6 bases sitting between them. This CDR3 spans 11 amino acids. The full variable domain, completed using reference TRBV19 and TRBJ1-1, is DGGITQSPKYLFRKEGQNVTLSCEQNLNHDAMYWYRQDPGQGLRLIYYSQIVNDFQKGDIAEGYSVSREKKESFPLTVTSAQKNPTAFYLCASSINREAFFGQGTRLTVV.

The V gene is TRBV3-1 (or the pseudogene TRBV3-2), the J gene TRBJ2-5, with TRBD1 matching over 11 bases. The germline V gene encodes CDR1 LGHDT and CDR2 YNNKEL (reference sequence). There are 14 residues in the CDR3. The trim removed 6 bases at V and 2 bases at J, leaving 2 bases unmatched. CDR3: CASRGTGGQETQYF. DNA of the CDR3: TGTGCCAGCAGGGGGACAGGGGGGCAAGAGACCCAGTACTTC.